This record looks at one T cell receptor (beta chain) sequence and its context. The data derive from a study of CD8 T cells in Susac syndrome. The CDR3 spans 14 residues. Germline CDR1 is SQVTM and CDR2 is ANQGSEA. V was pared by 3 bases and J by 8 bases, with 17 bases between. Random-hexamer reverse transcription was applied to roughly 0.5 to 1 ug RNA. TCRdb reprocessed the immunoSEQ multiplex PCR reads with MiXCR, giving one entry per CDR3 protein. The table has about 150,000 distinct CDR3 sequences, 85% to 95% seen once. V gene TRBV29-1 combines with J gene TRBJ2-1; a weak D match, TRBD2 (6 bases). Material for sequencing was CD4+ T cells from PBMCs. The source of this sequence is a human donor with multiple sclerosis. CDR3 loop: CSVDARGLGDEQFF. In nucleotides, the CDR3 is TGCAGCGTTGACGCCCGGGGACTTGGGGATGAGCAGTTCTTC.